Listed below are T cell receptor beta chains from one sample, sequenced in a study of cytomegalovirus exposure and HLA in healthy donors. Sequencing was performed with immunoSEQ multiplex PCR; in TCRdb, only in-frame clones are kept and a portion is missing. Here the sample spans fewer than 200,000 clones, around 74% being singletons. The sequenced sample consisted of PBMCs. These receptors all come from a man in his late teens or twenties in good health and CMV-seronegative. Each CDR3 is given without its conserved first and last residue.

V	J	CDR3
TRBV9	TRBJ1-6	ASSPRTEAQYNSPLH
TRBV19	TRBJ2-5	ASSIDRDGGTQY
TRBV18	TRBJ2-7	ASSPPGGNYEQY
TRBV30	TRBJ2-1	AWGGTDKEQF
TRBV5-1	TRBJ2-1	ASSWGGLALWNNEQF
TRBV19	TRBJ1-2	ASSIPGQGMGGYGYT
TRBV19	TRBJ2-5	ASSRGQETQY
TRBV7-9	TRBJ2-1	ASNQGLRYNEQF
TRBV14	TRBJ2-5	ASSLTGGSKTQY
TRBV9	TRBJ2-1	ASSARLRLGEQF
TRBV19	TRBJ2-2	ASTLRTGVPGELF
TRBV9	TRBJ2-7	ASRVDGGLAHEQY
TRBV27	TRBJ1-5	ASSSTGQPQH
TRBV11-2	TRBJ2-7	ASSLGHPYLAGPSYEQY
TRBV6-1	TRBJ1-4	ASSSDLEHEKLF
TRBV2	TRBJ2-1	ASSTHGLAGYGEQF
TRBV19	TRBJ2-7	ASSNYGDKPYEQY
TRBV2	TRBJ2-7	ASSAQGRRNEQY
TRBV10-2	TRBJ2-1	ASTLAGPYNEQF
TRBV7-2	TRBJ2-4	ASSGQGGKNIQY
TRBV12-5	TRBJ2-1	ATSTGGSYNEQF
TRBV6-5	TRBJ2-3	ASSPDISPDTQY
TRBV11-2	TRBJ2-7	ASTTTGGEQY
TRBV6-1	TRBJ1-4	ASSESRGSGEKLF
TRBV7-2	TRBJ2-1	ASSPPSSGAPQF
TRBV19	TRBJ2-7	ASSTPTSGKMHEQY
TRBV4-3	TRBJ1-5	ASSHLRDSGWPQH
TRBV28	TRBJ2-3	ASGGSPADTQY
TRBV5-6	TRBJ2-5	ASSLSGMETQY
TRBV19	TRBJ2-7	ASSITGHEQY
TRBV19	TRBJ2-2	ASSISQQGAGELF
TRBV14	TRBJ2-2	ASSLRTGNTGELF
TRBV6-6	TRBJ2-5	ASSYSSTGVHETQY
TRBV7-8	TRBJ2-2	ASSLDRAAGELF
TRBV2	TRBJ2-3	ASSDSSRGTDTQY
TRBV7-2	TRBJ1-5	ASSLEQGGQPQH
TRBV10-3	TRBJ1-1	ATLRGVNTEAF
TRBV7-2	TRBJ2-1	ASSLGAGGGEQF
TRBV2	TRBJ2-2	ASTPSTNTGELF
TRBV5-6	TRBJ2-7	ASTWGPGQGDYEQY
TRBV6-5	.	ASSGQTYEQY
TRBV6-5	TRBJ1-2	ASSPRTVSLYGYT
TRBV10-1	TRBJ2-7	ATSRGQGDYEQY
TRBV4-3	TRBJ2-1	ASAGGTSGSSYNEQF
TRBV6-5	TRBJ2-7	ASSYSRASGSYEQY
TRBV7-8	TRBJ2-7	ASSSLGLAGAYEQY
TRBV7-9	TRBJ2-5	SSSPQTSGRAETQY
TRBV9	TRBJ2-5	ASSARGGGWETQY
TRBV2	TRBJ2-6	ASTPEGRGRSGANVLT
TRBV10-1	TRBJ1-5	ASPKYGGLNQPQH
TRBV19	TRBJ2-2	ASSIWGLATGELF
TRBV6-5	TRBJ1-2	ASSYSADRGYGYT
TRBV6-5	TRBJ2-7	ASSPRTGDEQY
TRBV4-3	TRBJ2-7	ASGRGERGEQY